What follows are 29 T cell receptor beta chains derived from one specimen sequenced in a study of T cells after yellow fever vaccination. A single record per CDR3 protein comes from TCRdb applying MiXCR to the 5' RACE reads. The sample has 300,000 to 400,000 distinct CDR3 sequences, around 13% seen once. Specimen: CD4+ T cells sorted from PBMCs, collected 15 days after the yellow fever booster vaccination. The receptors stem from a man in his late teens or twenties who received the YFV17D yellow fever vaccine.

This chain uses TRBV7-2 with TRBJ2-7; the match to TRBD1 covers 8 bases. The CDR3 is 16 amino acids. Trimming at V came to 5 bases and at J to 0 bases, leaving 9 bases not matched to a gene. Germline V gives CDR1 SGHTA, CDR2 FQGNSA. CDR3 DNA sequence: TGTGCCAGCAGCGAAAGACAGGGGCGCAGCTCCTACGAGCAGTACTTC. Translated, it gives CASSERQGRSSYEQYF. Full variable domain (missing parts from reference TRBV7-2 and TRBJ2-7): GAGVSQSPSNKVTEKGKDVELRCDPISGHTALYWYRQSLGQGLEFLIYFQGNSAPDKSGLPSDRFSAERTGGSVSTLTIQRTQQEDSAVYLCASSERQGRSSYEQYFGPGTRLTVT.

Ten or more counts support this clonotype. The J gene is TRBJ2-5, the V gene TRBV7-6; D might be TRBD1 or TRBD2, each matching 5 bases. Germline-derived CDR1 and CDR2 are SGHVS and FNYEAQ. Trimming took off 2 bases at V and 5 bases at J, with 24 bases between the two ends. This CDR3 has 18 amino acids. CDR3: CASSLSVPEGSVQETQYF. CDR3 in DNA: TGTGCCAGCAGCTTATCTGTCCCCGAGGGGTCGGTTCAGGAGACCCAGTACTTC.

The CDR3 sequence is CASSFGGTIYGYTF. The CDR3 nucleotides read TGTGCCAGCAGCTTTGGAGGTACGATCTATGGCTACACCTTC. This rearrangement joins TRBV9 to TRBJ1-2, with D unclear. Germline V CDR1 and CDR2: SGDLS, YYNGEE. The length of the CDR3 is 14 residues. The V and J ends lost 4 bases and 4 bases respectively, with 14 bases between them.

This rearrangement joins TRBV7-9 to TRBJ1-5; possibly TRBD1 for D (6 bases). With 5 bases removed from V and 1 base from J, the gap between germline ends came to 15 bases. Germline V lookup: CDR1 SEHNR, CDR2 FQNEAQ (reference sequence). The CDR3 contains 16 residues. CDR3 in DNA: TGTGCCAGCAGCCCTGGGGGAGGGGGAAGCAATCAGCCCCAGCATTTT. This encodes CASSPGGGGSNQPQHF.

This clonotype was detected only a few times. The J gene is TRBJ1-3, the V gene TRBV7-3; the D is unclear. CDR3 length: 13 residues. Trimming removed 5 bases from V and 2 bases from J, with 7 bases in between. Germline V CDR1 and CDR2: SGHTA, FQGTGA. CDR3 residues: CASSPTAGNTIYF. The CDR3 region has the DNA TGTGCCAGCAGCCCTACAGCTGGAAACACCATATATTTT.

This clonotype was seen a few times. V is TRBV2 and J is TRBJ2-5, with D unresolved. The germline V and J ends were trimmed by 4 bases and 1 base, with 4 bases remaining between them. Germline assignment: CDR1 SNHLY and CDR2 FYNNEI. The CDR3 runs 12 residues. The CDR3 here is CASSAGQETQYF. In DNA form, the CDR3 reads TGTGCCAGCAGTGCCGGCCAAGAGACCCAGTACTTC.

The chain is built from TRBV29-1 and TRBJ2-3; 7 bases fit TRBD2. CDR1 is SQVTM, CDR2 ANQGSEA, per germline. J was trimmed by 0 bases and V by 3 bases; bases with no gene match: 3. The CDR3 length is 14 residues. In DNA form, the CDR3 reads TGCAGCGTTGAGGAGCGGGACAGCACAGATACGCAGTATTTT. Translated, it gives CSVEERDSTDTQYF.

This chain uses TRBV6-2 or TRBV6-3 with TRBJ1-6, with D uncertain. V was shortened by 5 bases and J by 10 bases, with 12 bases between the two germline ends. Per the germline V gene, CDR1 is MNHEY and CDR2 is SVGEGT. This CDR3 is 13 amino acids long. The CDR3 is CASSPIGLSPLHF. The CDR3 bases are TGTGCCAGCAGTCCGATTGGGTTGTCACCCCTCCACTTT.

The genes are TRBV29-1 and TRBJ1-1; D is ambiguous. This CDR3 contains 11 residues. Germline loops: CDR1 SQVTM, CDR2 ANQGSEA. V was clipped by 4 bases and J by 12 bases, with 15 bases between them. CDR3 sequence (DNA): TGCAGCGTTGGCACCGGACGGAGAACTTTCTTT. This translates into CSVGTGRRTFF.

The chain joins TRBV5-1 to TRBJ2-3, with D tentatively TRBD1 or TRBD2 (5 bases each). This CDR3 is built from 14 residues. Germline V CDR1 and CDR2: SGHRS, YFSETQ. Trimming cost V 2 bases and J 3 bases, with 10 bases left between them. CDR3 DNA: TGCGCCAGCAGCTTAAGAGGGGAAACAGATACGCAGTATTTT. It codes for CASSLRGETDTQYF.

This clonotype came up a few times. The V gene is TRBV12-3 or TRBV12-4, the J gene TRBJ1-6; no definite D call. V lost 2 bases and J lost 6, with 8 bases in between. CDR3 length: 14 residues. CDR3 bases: TGTGCCAGCAGTTTACCAAGACCTAATTCACCCCTCCACTTT. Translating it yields CASSLPRPNSPLHF.

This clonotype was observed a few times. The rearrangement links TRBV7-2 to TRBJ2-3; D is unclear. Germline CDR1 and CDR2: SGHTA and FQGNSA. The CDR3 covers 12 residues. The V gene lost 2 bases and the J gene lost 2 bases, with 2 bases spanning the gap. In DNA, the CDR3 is TGTGCCAGCAGCTTATTCACAGATACGCAGTATTTT. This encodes CASSLFTDTQYF.

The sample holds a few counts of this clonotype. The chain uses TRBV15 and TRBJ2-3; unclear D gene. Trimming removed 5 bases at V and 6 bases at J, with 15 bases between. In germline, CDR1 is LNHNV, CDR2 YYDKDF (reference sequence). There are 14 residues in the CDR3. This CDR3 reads CATSHPPSGDTQYF. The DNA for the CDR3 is TGTGCCACCAGCCACCCTCCGTCTGGGGATACGCAGTATTTT.

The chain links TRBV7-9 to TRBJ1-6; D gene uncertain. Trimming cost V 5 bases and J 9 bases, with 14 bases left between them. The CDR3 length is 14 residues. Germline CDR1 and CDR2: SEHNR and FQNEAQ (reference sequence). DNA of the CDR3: TGTGCCAGCAGCCGCGGGGAGAGGGCTTCACCCCTCCACTTT. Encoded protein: CASSRGERASPLHF.

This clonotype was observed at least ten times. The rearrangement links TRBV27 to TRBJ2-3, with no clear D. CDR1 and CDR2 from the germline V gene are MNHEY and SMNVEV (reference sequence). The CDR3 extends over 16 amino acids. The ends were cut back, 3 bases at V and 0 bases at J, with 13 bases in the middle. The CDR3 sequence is CASSFPQRQSTDTQYF. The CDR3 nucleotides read TGTGCCAGCAGTTTCCCCCAGCGCCAGAGCACAGATACGCAGTATTTT.

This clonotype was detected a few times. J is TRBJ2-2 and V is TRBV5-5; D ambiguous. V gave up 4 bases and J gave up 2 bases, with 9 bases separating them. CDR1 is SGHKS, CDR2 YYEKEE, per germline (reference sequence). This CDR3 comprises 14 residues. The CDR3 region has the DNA TGTGCCAGCAGCCTTAGGTTTAACACCGGGGAGCTGTTTTTT. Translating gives CASSLRFNTGELFF. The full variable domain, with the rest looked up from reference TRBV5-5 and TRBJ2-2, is DAGVTQSPTHLIKTRGQQVTLRCSPISGHKSVSWYQQVLGQGPQFIFQYYEKEERGRGNFPDRFSARQFPNYSSELNVNALLLGDSALYLCASSLRFNTGELFFGEGSRLTVL.

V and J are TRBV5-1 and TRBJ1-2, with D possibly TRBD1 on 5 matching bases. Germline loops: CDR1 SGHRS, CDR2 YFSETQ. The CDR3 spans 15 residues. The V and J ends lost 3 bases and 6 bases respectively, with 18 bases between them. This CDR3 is CASSSGSAREDGYTF. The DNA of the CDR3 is TGCGCCAGCAGCTCGGGGTCGGCCAGGGAGGATGGCTACACCTTC.

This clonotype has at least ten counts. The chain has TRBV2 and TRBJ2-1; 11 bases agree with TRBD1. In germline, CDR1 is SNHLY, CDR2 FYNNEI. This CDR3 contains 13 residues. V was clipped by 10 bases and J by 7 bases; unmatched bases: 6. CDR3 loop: CAMRDRGLNEQFF. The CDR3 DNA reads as TGTGCCATGCGGGACAGGGGGTTGAATGAGCAGTTCTTC.

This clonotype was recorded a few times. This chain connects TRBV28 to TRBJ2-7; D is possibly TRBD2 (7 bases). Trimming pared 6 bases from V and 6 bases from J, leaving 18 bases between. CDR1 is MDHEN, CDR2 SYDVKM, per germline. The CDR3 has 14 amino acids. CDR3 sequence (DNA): TGTGCCAGCAGCCCCCACTCTGGGGGGGCCGAGCAGTACTTC. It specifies CASSPHSGGAEQYF.

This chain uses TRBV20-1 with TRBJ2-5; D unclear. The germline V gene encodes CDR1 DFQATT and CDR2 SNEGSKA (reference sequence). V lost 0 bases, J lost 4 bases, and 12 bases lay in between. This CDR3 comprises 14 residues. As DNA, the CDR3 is TGCAGTGCTAGAGATCAGAGGCCCTCAGAGACCCAGTACTTC. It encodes CSARDQRPSETQYF.

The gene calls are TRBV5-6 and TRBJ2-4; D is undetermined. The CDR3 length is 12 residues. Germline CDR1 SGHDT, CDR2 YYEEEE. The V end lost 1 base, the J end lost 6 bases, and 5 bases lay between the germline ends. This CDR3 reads CASSLWGNIQYF. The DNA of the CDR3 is TGTGCCAGCAGCTTGTGGGGAAACATTCAGTACTTC.

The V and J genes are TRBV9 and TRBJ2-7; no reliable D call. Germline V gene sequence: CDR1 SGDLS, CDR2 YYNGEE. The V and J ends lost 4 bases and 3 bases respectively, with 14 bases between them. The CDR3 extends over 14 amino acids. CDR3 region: CASSTGGSNYEQYF. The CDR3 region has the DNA TGTGCCAGCAGCACGGGTGGTTCCAACTACGAGCAGTACTTC.

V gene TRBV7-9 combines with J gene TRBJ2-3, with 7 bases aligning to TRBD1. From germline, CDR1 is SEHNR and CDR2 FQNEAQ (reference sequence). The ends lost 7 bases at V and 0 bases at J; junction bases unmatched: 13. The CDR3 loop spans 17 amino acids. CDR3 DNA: TGTGCCAGCACTCCAGGAGCAGGGGGAGCCAGCACAGATACGCAGTATTTT. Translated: CASTPGAGGASTDTQYF.

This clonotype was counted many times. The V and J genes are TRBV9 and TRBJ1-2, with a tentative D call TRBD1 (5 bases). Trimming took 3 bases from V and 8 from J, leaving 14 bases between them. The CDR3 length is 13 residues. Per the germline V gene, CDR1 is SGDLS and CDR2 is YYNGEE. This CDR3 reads CASSEAGNWGYTF. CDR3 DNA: TGTGCCAGCAGCGAGGCAGGGAATTGGGGCTACACCTTC. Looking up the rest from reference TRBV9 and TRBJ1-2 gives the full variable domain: DSGVTQTPKHLITATGQRVTLRCSPRSGDLSVYWYQQSLDQGLQFLIQYYNGEERAKGNILERFSAQQFPDLHSELNLSSLELGDSALYFCASSEAGNWGYTFGSGTRLTVV.

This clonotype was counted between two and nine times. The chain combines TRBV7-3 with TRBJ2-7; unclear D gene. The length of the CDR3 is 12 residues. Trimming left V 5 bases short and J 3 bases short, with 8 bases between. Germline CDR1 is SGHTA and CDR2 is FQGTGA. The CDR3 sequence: CASSLNFYEQYV. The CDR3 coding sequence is TGTGCCAGCAGCCTCAACTTCTACGAGCAGTACGTC.

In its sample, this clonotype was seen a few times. Here the CDR3 reads CASSLDRFPPTDTQYF. CDR3 sequence (DNA): TGCGCCAGCAGCTTGGACAGGTTCCCTCCCACAGATACGCAGTATTTT. J is TRBJ2-3 and V is TRBV5-1; D is perhaps TRBD1 (5 bases). The ends were cut back, 0 bases at V and 2 bases at J, with 13 bases in the middle. There are 16 residues in the CDR3. Germline-derived CDR1 and CDR2 are SGHRS and YFSETQ. The full variable domain, completed using reference TRBV5-1 and TRBJ2-3, is KAGVTQTPRYLIKTRGQQVTLSCSPISGHRSVSWYQQTPGQGLQFLFEYFSETQRNKGNFPGRFSGRQFSNSRSEMNVSTLELGDSALYLCASSLDRFPPTDTQYFGPGTRLTVL.

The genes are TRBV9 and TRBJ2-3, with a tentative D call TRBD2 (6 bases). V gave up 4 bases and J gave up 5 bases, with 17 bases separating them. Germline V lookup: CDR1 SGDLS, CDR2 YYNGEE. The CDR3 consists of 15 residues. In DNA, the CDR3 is TGTGCCAGCAGCCCACGGGGGACCCCCAAAGATACGCAGTATTTT. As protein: CASSPRGTPKDTQYF.

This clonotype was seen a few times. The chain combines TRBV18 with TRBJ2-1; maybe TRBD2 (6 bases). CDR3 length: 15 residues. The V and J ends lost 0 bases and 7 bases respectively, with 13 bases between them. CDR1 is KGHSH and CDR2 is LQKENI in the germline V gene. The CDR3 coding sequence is TGTGCCAGCTCACCACCTGGGCTGGGAGGAAATGAGCAGTTCTTC. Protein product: CASSPPGLGGNEQFF.

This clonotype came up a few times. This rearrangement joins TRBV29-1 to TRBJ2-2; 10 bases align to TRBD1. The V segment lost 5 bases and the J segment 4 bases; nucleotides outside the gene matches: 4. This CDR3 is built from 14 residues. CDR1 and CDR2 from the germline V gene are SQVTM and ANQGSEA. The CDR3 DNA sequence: TGCAGCGTTCGGACAGGGGGAGGCACCGGGGAGCTGTTTTTT. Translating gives CSVRTGGGTGELFF.